This record concerns one TCR beta chain sequence. Its antigen is undetermined. The same CDR3 arises from other DNA sequences in this sample as well. The data originate from a study of shared clonotypes between healthy human individuals. V lost 3 bases and J 1 base, leaving 10 bases between the germline ends. This CDR3 region has 14 residues. Germline-derived CDR1 and CDR2 are MNHEY and SMNVEV (reference sequence). Clones were sequenced by immunoSEQ multiplex PCR, and TCRdb holds only the in-frame ones, with some missing. Among millions of clones listed, about 95% were seen once. Study findings and constraints: The study drew on few donors, limiting represented genetic and exposure-history diversity.

Naive CD8 cells, CD45RO-negative and positively selected for CCR7, excluded terminally differentiated effector memory CD45RA+ cells. This receptor was taken from a man aged 18-30 years in good health. V and J are TRBV27 and TRBJ2-7, with D perhaps assigned TRBD1 or TRBD2 (5 bases each). The material sequenced was naive CD8+ T cells sorted from blood. The CDR3 nucleotides are TGTGCCAGCAGTTTGGGACCCCCTTCCTACGAGCAGTACTTC. Its translation is CASSLGPPSYEQYF.